This passage covers 26 T cell receptor beta chains from one sample sequenced in a study of cytomegalovirus exposure and HLA in healthy donors. Primers included in the PCR were 60 Vbeta and 13 Jbeta primers. The table came from immunoSEQ multiplex PCR; TCRdb's copy has only in-frame clones and leaves some out. The sample records 100,000 to 150,000 clones, over 60% being singletons. The sample comprised PBMCs. The receptors shown here come from a woman aged 55-70 years in good health and CMV-seronegative.

This clone appeared a few times. The gene calls are TRBV7-8 and TRBJ2-5; 13 positions agree with TRBD2. After removal of 4 bases from V and 4 bases from J, the junction contained 12 bases not matched to a gene. Per germline, CDR1 SGHVS and CDR2 FQNEAQ. There are 18 residues in the CDR3. CDR3 sequence reads: CASSWGKLAGGPGETQYF. The DNA of the CDR3 is TGTGCCAGCAGCTGGGGAAAACTAGCGGGAGGGCCGGGAGAGACCCAGTACTTC.

The rearrangement joins TRBV5-1 to TRBJ2-3; D unclear. CDR3 length: 14 residues. The V and J ends lost 4 bases and 1 base respectively, with 10 bases between them. Germline CDR1 reads SGHRS; CDR2 reads YFSETQ. The chain's CDR3 is CASSPIVGTDTQYF. In nucleotides, the CDR3 is TGCGCCAGCAGCCCCATTGTTGGCACAGATACGCAGTATTTT.

This chain uses TRBV19 with TRBJ1-5, with D tentatively TRBD1 (5 bases). The V and J ends lost 6 bases and 4 bases respectively, with 13 bases between them. CDR3 length: 14 residues. Germline V CDR1 and CDR2: LNHDA, SQIVND (reference sequence). For the CDR3, the DNA is TGTGCCAGTAGGGCCAGGGCTGCTAATCAGCCCCAGCATTTT. Protein sequence: CASRARAANQPQHF. The full variable domain, rest sourced from reference TRBV19 and TRBJ1-5, is DGGITQSPKYLFRKEGQNVTLSCEQNLNHDAMYWYRQDPGQGLRLIYYSQIVNDFQKGDIAEGYSVSREKKESFPLTVTSAQKNPTAFYLCASRARAANQPQHFGDGTRLSIL.

On this clone itself: One end of the junction does not line up with germline, which may come from a read error. The rearrangement joins TRBV7-9 to TRBJ1-1; a possible D gene is TRBD1 (6 bases). Germline CDR1 SEHNR, CDR2 FQNEAQ (reference sequence). The CDR3 extends over 16 amino acids. The CDR3 loop reads CSSSLGTNTPNTEAFF. CDR3 bases: TGTTCCAGCAGCTTGGGGACAAATACCCCGAACACTGAAGCTTTCTTT.

The chain recombines TRBV7-6 with TRBJ2-5; maybe TRBD2 (6 bases). The length of the CDR3 is 17 residues. Trimming took 4 bases from V and 2 from J, leaving 20 bases between them. Germline V CDR1 and CDR2: SGHVS, FNYEAQ. The DNA of the CDR3 is TGTGCCAGCAGCTCAGGGAAGACTAGTGGGATACAAGAGACCCAGTACTTC. Protein: CASSSGKTSGIQETQYF.

J is TRBJ1-5 and V is TRBV7-6; the D gene is possibly TRBD1 (5 bases). Germline V gene data show CDR1 as SGHVS and CDR2 as FNYEAQ. Trimming took off 1 base at V and 2 bases at J, with 12 bases between the two ends. The CDR3 runs to 16 residues. As DNA, the CDR3 is TGTGCCAGCAGCTTAGGGGGGGTTGGGGGCAATCAGCCCCAGCATTTT. It encodes CASSLGGVGGNQPQHF.

The V and J genes are TRBV7-9 and TRBJ1-5; 9 bases agree with TRBD1. CDR3 size: 19 residues. Trimming removed 1 base from V and 1 base from J; junction bases left unmatched: 11. Looked up from germline, CDR1 is SEHNR and CDR2 is FQNEAQ (reference sequence). CDR3 bases: TGTGCCAGCAGCTTAGGGTGGGAACAGGGGGCTGGAAGCAATCAGCCCCAGCATTTT. Translated, it gives CASSLGWEQGAGSNQPQHF. Based on the CDR3 plus reference TRBV7-9 and TRBJ1-5, the full variable domain is DTGVSQNPRHKITKRGQNVTFRCDPISEHNRLYWYRQTLGQGPEFLTYFQNEAQLEKSRLLSDRFSAERPKGSFSTLEIQRTEQGDSAMYLCASSLGWEQGAGSNQPQHFGDGTRLSIL.

The V and J genes are TRBV5-1 and TRBJ1-2; D not resolved. V was shortened by 2 bases and J by 4 bases, with 9 bases between the two germline ends. Germline CDR1 and CDR2: SGHRS and YFSETQ. The CDR3 sequence is 13 residues long. The CDR3 here is CASSFGSFYGYTF. In nucleotides, the CDR3 is TGCGCCAGCAGCTTCGGGTCCTTCTATGGCTACACCTTC.

This chain connects TRBV4-2 to TRBJ2-7; 9 bases are shared with TRBD1. CDR1 is LGHNA and CDR2 is YNFKEQ in the germline V gene. After removal of 4 bases from V and 3 bases from J, the junction contained 4 bases not matched to a gene. This CDR3 spans 14 amino acids. This CDR3 is CASSPRTGDYEQYF. The CDR3, as DNA: TGTGCCAGCAGCCCCCGGACAGGGGACTACGAGCAGTACTTC.

The chain employs TRBV28 and TRBJ1-4, with D maybe TRBD1 (5 bases). CDR3 size: 15 residues. V was cut by 6 bases and J by 8 bases, with 19 bases left in between. In germline, CDR1 is MDHEN, CDR2 SYDVKM. The CDR3 sequence is CASSLFQGFEEKLFF. The CDR3 region has the DNA TGTGCCAGCAGCCTCTTTCAGGGTTTCGAGGAAAAACTGTTTTTT.

V gene TRBV19 combines with J gene TRBJ2-1; possibly TRBD1 for D (6 bases). CDR1 and CDR2 (germline): LNHDA, SQIVND (reference sequence). The CDR3 spans 19 residues. V lost 5 bases and J 7 bases, leaving 30 bases between the germline ends. The CDR3, as DNA: TGTGCCAGTAGTTCGGCGCCGATACAGGGTTACCTCTTTGGGAATGAGCAGTTCTTC. It encodes CASSSAPIQGYLFGNEQFF.

This clone occurred a few times. The rearrangement uses TRBV2 and TRBJ2-7; TRBD1 matches at 7 bases. This CDR3 has 14 amino acids. Germline-derived CDR1 and CDR2 are SNHLY and FYNNEI. Trimming cost V 7 bases and J 1 base; bases outside gene matches: 7. This CDR3 is CASTPTGFSYEQYF. The CDR3 DNA is TGTGCCAGCACCCCGACAGGGTTTTCCTACGAGCAGTACTTC.

The chain couples TRBV2 to TRBJ2-5, with 7 nucleotides matching TRBD2. The CDR3 totals 16 residues. In germline, CDR1 is SNHLY, CDR2 FYNNEI. J was trimmed by 4 bases and V by 3 bases; bases with no gene match: 11. CDR3 residues: CASSEGKKRDGETQYF. The CDR3 region has the DNA TGTGCCAGCAGTGAGGGGAAAAAGCGGGACGGAGAGACCCAGTACTTC.

The CDR3 coding sequence is TGCAGTGCTGAGACAGGTGGAAAACTGTTTTTT. It yields the protein CSAETGGKLFF. The chain uses TRBV20-1 and TRBJ1-4; maybe TRBD1 (6 bases). The CDR3 totals 11 residues. Trimming pared 5 bases from V and 10 bases from J, leaving 11 bases between. Germline loops: CDR1 DFQATT, CDR2 SNEGSKA (reference sequence).

The chain uses TRBV30 and TRBJ1-1; TRBD1 might be the D (5 bases). The CDR3 is 12 amino acids. The germline V gene has CDR1 GTSNPN and CDR2 SVGIG (reference sequence). With 4 bases removed from V and 1 base from J, the gap between germline ends came to 7 bases. In DNA, the CDR3 is TGTGCCTGGATAGGGGCGAACACTGAAGCTTTCTTT. Translated: CAWIGANTEAFF.

This clone appeared once. The J gene is TRBJ1-1, the V gene TRBV7-3, with D tentatively TRBD1 (5 bases). Germline V gene data show CDR1 as SGHTA and CDR2 as FQGTGA. This CDR3 comprises 15 residues. Between the trimmed V and J ends, which lost 2 bases and 0 bases, there was a span of 10 bases. The CDR3 DNA sequence: TGTGCCAGCAGCTTAGATGGGGCGATGAACACTGAAGCTTTCTTT. Translated, it gives CASSLDGAMNTEAFF.

The genes are TRBV28 and TRBJ2-3, with D perhaps TRBD2 (6 bases). Germline assignment: CDR1 MDHEN and CDR2 SYDVKM. The length of the CDR3 is 16 residues. The V and J ends lost 4 bases and 2 bases respectively, with 16 bases between them. CDR3 region: CASSSALGLITDTQYF. The DNA of the CDR3 is TGTGCCAGCAGTTCCGCGTTGGGACTTATCACAGATACGCAGTATTTT.

The gene calls are TRBV27 and TRBJ2-7, with 12 bases lining up with TRBD2. The CDR3 covers 17 residues. CDR1 MNHEY and CDR2 SMNVEV come from the germline V gene (reference sequence). V was pared by 6 bases and J by 4 bases, with 13 bases of the junction left unmatched. CDR3 amino acids: CASSLGLAGHRGYEQYF. Here the CDR3 DNA reads TGTGCCAGCAGCCTAGGACTAGCGGGGCACCGGGGATACGAGCAGTACTTC.

The gene calls are TRBV7-3 and TRBJ2-7, with 9 bases identical to TRBD2. The V gene end was trimmed by 3 bases and the J gene end by 5 bases; junction bases not matched to a gene: 11. The CDR3 covers 16 residues. CDR1 SGHTA and CDR2 FQGTGA come from the germline V gene. CDR3 nucleotides: TGTGCCAGCAGCTTTCAGTCGCGGGGGGGCCCCAACGAGCAGTACTTC. Its protein is CASSFQSRGGPNEQYF.

CDR3 protein: CASSEGRGVQPQHF. Written as DNA, the CDR3 is TGTGCCAGCAGTGAAGGCAGGGGTGTTCAGCCCCAGCATTTT. The rearrangement joins TRBV6-1 to TRBJ1-5; D might be TRBD1 (6 bases). The V gene's germline CDR1 is MNHNS and CDR2 SASEGT. V was trimmed by 1 base and J by 6 bases, leaving 10 bases between them. The CDR3 is made up of 14 amino acids.

This clone turned up a few times. The chain uses TRBV27 and TRBJ2-1; 8 bases fit TRBD2. The CDR3 sequence is 15 residues long. CDR1 MNHEY and CDR2 SMNVEV come from the germline V gene (reference sequence). Trimming removed 0 bases from V and 6 bases from J; junction bases left unmatched: 4. The CDR3 loop reads CASSLSGLASNEQFF. The CDR3 DNA reads TGTGCCAGCAGTTTATCAGGACTAGCCTCCAATGAGCAGTTCTTC.

The chain joins TRBV5-1 to TRBJ2-5, with 9 bases identical to TRBD2. The CDR3 extends over 16 amino acids. Germline CDR1 SGHRS, CDR2 YFSETQ. V was pared by 1 base and J by 2 bases, with 6 bases of the junction left unmatched. The CDR3 here is CASSLRPSGAQETQYF. In nucleotides, the CDR3 is TGCGCCAGCAGCTTGAGGCCTAGCGGGGCTCAAGAGACCCAGTACTTC.

V gene TRBV19 combines with J gene TRBJ1-4, with no clear D. Germline V gene data show CDR1 as LNHDA and CDR2 as SQIVND (reference sequence). This CDR3 spans 15 amino acids. Trimming removed 6 bases at V and 4 bases at J, with 15 bases between. This CDR3 is CASSSLGLNNEKLFF. The CDR3, as DNA: TGTGCCAGTAGCTCCCTTGGCCTGAATAATGAAAAACTGTTTTTT.

The chain joins TRBV14 to TRBJ2-1; 7 bases fit TRBD2. V was pared by 0 bases and J by 4 bases, with 6 bases of the junction left unmatched. This CDR3 spans 16 amino acids. Germline CDR1 is SGHDN and CDR2 is FVKESK. CDR3 DNA: TGTGCCAGCAGCCAAGATGGCGGGGGACGATACAATGAGCAGTTCTTC. It codes for CASSQDGGGRYNEQFF.

The chain carries TRBV9 and TRBJ2-7, with 9 bases that match TRBD2. This CDR3 has 15 residues. The germline V gene has CDR1 SGDLS and CDR2 YYNGEE. V lost 4 bases, J lost 1 base, and 6 bases stayed unmatched. The CDR3 nucleotides read TGTGCCAGCAGCCCTTTAGCGGGAGCGTCCTACGAGCAGTACTTC. Its translation: CASSPLAGASYEQYF.

The chain carries TRBV28 and TRBJ1-1, with TRBD1 as a possible D gene (6 bases). The CDR3 sequence is 16 residues long. In germline, CDR1 is MDHEN, CDR2 SYDVKM. Trimming removed 4 bases from V and 4 bases from J, with 19 bases in between. The CDR3 sequence: CASSYIQQGSGTEAFF. The CDR3 DNA reads as TGTGCCAGCAGTTACATCCAGCAGGGGAGTGGCACTGAAGCTTTCTTT.